A single sample is the source of the 10 T cell receptor beta chains below, sequenced in a study of molecular identifiers for immune sequencing clone quantification. MiXCR, run by TCRdb on the PCR reads, gives a single entry per CDR3 protein. The profile shows more than 450,000 distinct CDR3 sequences, 20% to 25% of them singletons. Material: naive CD8+ T cells from blood, with Jurkat cell RNA spiked in. Subset denoted: FACS-sorted CD8+CD4-CCR7+CD45RA+ naive T cells. Every receptor here comes from a human donor in good health. Some libraries in this study had Jurkat cell RNA spiked in.

This clonotype was recorded many times. The gene calls are TRBV29-1 and TRBJ1-4; 7 bases align to TRBD1. The CDR3 has 12 amino acids. In germline, CDR1 is SQVTM, CDR2 ANQGSEA. V lost 6 bases and J lost 5; bases outside the gene matches: 3. The chain's CDR3 is CSVPTGNEKLFF. CDR3 in DNA: TGCAGCGTACCGACAGGGAATGAAAAACTGTTTTTT.

This clonotype has just a few counts. This sequence joins TRBV7-2 and TRBJ2-7, with 7 bases identical to TRBD1. The CDR3 is 15 amino acids. The germline V gene encodes CDR1 SGHTA and CDR2 FQGNSA. V dropped 4 bases and J dropped 2; count of bases not matched to a gene: 8. The CDR3 nucleotides read TGTGCCAGCAGCTCGGGACAGAAAAGCCCCTACGAGCAGTACTTC. Translation: CASSSGQKSPYEQYF.

J is TRBJ2-1 and V is TRBV6-6, with TRBD2 matching over 13 bases. This CDR3 contains 17 residues. Unmatched junction bases numbered 5, after V lost 5 bases and J lost 1 base. The germline V gene has CDR1 MNHNY and CDR2 SVGAGI (reference sequence). CDR3 DNA: TGTGCCAGCAGTATCGGACTAGCGGGAGCTTCCTACAATGAGCAGTTCTTC. Its translation is CASSIGLAGASYNEQFF.

The chain carries TRBV5-3 and TRBJ2-7; D call uncertain. TRBV5-3 is annotated as an ORF whose role is uncertain. The germline V and J ends were trimmed by 8 bases and 2 bases, with 17 bases remaining between them. The CDR3 runs 14 residues. In DNA, the CDR3 is TGTGCCAGCCGCTTGTTTGGTTTGACCTACGAGCAGTACTTC. It codes for CASRLFGLTYEQYF.

This clonotype was picked up many times. This chain's CDR3 is CASSQVAGAETQYF. CDR3 sequence (DNA): TGTGCCAGCAGCCAAGTTGCGGGAGCAGAGACCCAGTACTTC. J is TRBJ2-5 and V is TRBV3-1; TRBD2 agrees at 7 bases. This CDR3 spans 14 amino acids. CDR1 and CDR2 from the germline V gene are LGHDT and YNNKEL (reference sequence). V gave up 1 base and J gave up 4 bases; unmatched junction bases: 3.

The table lists this clonotype with many counts. The gene calls are TRBV19 and TRBJ1-5; D not certain. V gave up 6 bases and J gave up 0 bases, with 12 bases separating them. Germline V gene data show CDR1 as LNHDA and CDR2 as SQIVND (reference sequence). The CDR3 totals 15 residues. The CDR3 DNA reads TGTGCCAGTAGCCTGCTCCATATTAGCAATCAGCCCCAGCATTTT. Translating gives CASSLLHISNQPQHF.

The gene calls are TRBV6-1 and TRBJ1-1; D is unclear. V shed 5 bases and J shed 4 bases, with 11 bases lying between them. From germline, CDR1 is MNHNS and CDR2 SASEGT. The length of the CDR3 is 13 residues. The CDR3 nucleotides are TGTGCCAGCAGTCAGACCTGGATCACTGAAGCTTTCTTT. Protein sequence: CASSQTWITEAFF.

This clonotype was detected only a few times. A much bigger clone sits one base away, suggesting this may be a read error. V gene TRBV29-1 combines with J gene TRBJ2-7, with TRBD2 identical over 12 bases. The CDR3 runs 13 residues. CDR1 SQVTM and CDR2 ANQGSEA come from the germline V gene. V was clipped by 5 bases and J by 9 bases; unmatched bases: 8. The CDR3 reads CSVRLAGVWGQYF. In DNA form, the CDR3 reads TGCAGCGTTCGACTAGCGGGAGTGTGGGGGCAGTACTTC.

The CDR3 DNA is TGCGCCAGCACATCTGGGAACACTGAAGCTTTCTTT. Its translation: CASTSGNTEAFF. This chain joins TRBV5-1 and TRBJ1-1; unclear D gene. Between the trimmed V and J ends, which lost 6 bases and 1 base, there was a span of 7 bases. The CDR3 length is 12 residues. CDR1 is SGHRS, CDR2 YFSETQ, per germline.

This clonotype has at least ten counts. The chain recombines TRBV7-6 with TRBJ1-6, with D unclear. The CDR3 spans 14 residues. CDR1 is SGHVS and CDR2 is FNYEAQ in the germline V gene. Trimming stripped 3 bases from V and 8 bases from J, with 11 bases between. Here the CDR3 reads CASSLKGVDSPLHF. The CDR3 region has the DNA TGTGCCAGCAGCTTGAAGGGCGTCGATTCACCCCTCCACTTT. The entire variable domain, with the rest obtained from reference TRBV7-6 and TRBJ1-6, is as follows: GAGVSQSPRYKVTKRGQDVALRCDPISGHVSLYWYRQALGQGPEFLTYFNYEAQQDKSGLPNDRFSAERPEGSISTLTIQRTEQRDSAMYRCASSLKGVDSPLHFGNGTRLTVT.